The clone carrying this TCR beta chain appeared once. The antigen is unknown. This sample was included in a study of shared clonotypes between healthy human individuals. Whole-study findings and limits: Unshared clonotypes carried lower generation probabilities than those common to all four donors. Generally, estimated richness proved larger in naive subsets than it did in memory subsets.

The germline V and J ends were trimmed by 1 base and 13 bases, with 17 bases remaining between them. The germline CDR1 and CDR2 sequences are GTSNPN and SVGIG (reference sequence). This CDR3 is 14 amino acids long. Assay: immunoSEQ multiplex PCR; the TCRdb copy retains only in-frame clones and omits some. Of 2 million to 2.5 million clones in the sample, approximately 94% were seen once. This receptor was taken from a man in his late teens or twenties in good health. Sequencing was done on a sample of naive CD4+ T cells sorted from blood. Subset indicated: CD45RA+ positively selected. The chain uses TRBV30 and TRBJ1-6, with D possibly matching TRBD1 (5 bases). The CDR3, as DNA: TGTGCCTGGAGTGCTGAGACAGATACTAGGCCCCTCCACTTT. Residues: CAWSAETDTRPLHF.